The T cell receptor beta chain under discussion was sequenced for a study of blood T cell repertoires in COVID-19. Per the authors' pipeline: Counts of nucleated cells, estimated from reference gene primer amplification, were obtained. Clones were read by immunoSEQ multiplex PCR, and TCRdb kept only the in-frame ones, dropping some. The DNA gave D and trimming, while V, J and clone size come from that table. The profile shows 200,000 to 300,000 clones, around nine tenths of them singletons. This CDR3 spans 17 amino acids. The germline V gene encodes CDR1 SQVTM and CDR2 ANQGSEA. Deletions cut 4 bases from V and 4 bases from J, with 25 bases between.

The sample taken for sequencing was peripheral blood. The clonotype was recovered from a woman aged 55-69 years with COVID-19, enrolled during active disease. The genes are TRBV29-1 and TRBJ2-5; D might be TRBD2 (7 bases). This CDR3 reads CSVGRPEGGSVRETQYF. CDR3 nucleotides: TGCAGCGTTGGGAGACCTGAGGGGGGGTCTGTACGAGAGACCCAGTACTTC.